The 27 T cell receptor beta chains below were found in one sample sequenced in a study of blood T cell repertoires in COVID-19. Libraries were prepared by immunoSEQ multiplex PCR; TCRdb keeps only in-frame clonotypes and omits some of them. The repertoire holds roughly 230,000 clones, around four fifths seen once, with roughly 10% in the top ten. The sequenced sample was peripheral blood. The receptors shown here come from a woman older than 75 with COVID-19, enrolled during active disease.

The chain carries TRBV29-1 and TRBJ2-3; 9 bases agree with TRBD1. CDR3 length: 14 residues. Trimming removed 5 bases from V and 5 bases from J; junction bases left unmatched: 8. Germline CDR1 reads SQVTM; CDR2 reads ANQGSEA. CDR3 sequence reads: CSVIRDRVEDTQYF. CDR3 nucleotides: TGCAGCGTTATTCGGGACAGGGTAGAAGATACGCAGTATTTT.

The V gene is TRBV28, the J gene TRBJ1-6, with TRBD1 matching over 9 bases. There are 14 residues in the CDR3. J was trimmed by 11 bases and V by 6 bases; bases with no gene match: 8. The germline V gene encodes CDR1 MDHEN and CDR2 SYDVKM. CDR3 sequence reads: CASRRGQGRPPLHF. In DNA, the CDR3 is TGTGCCAGCAGACGAGGACAGGGGAGGCCACCCCTCCACTTT.

This chain uses TRBV11-1 with TRBJ2-1; the match to TRBD2 covers 12 bases. Trimming at V came to 3 bases and at J to 6 bases, leaving 3 bases not matched to a gene. CDR1 and CDR2 (germline): SGHAT, FQDESV (reference sequence). The CDR3 extends over 15 amino acids. Here the CDR3 reads CASSLGLAGGNEQFF. For the CDR3, the DNA is TGTGCCAGCAGCTTGGGACTAGCGGGCGGCAATGAGCAGTTCTTC.

The chain carries TRBV19 and TRBJ2-3; D possibly corresponds to TRBD2 (6 bases). The CDR3 runs to 14 residues. V was trimmed by 7 bases and J by 0 bases, leaving 11 bases between them. Germline CDR1 is LNHDA and CDR2 is SQIVND (reference sequence). The CDR3, as DNA: TGTGCCAGTACCAGCGGGCCTAGCACAGATACGCAGTATTTT. Its protein is CASTSGPSTDTQYF.

This sequence joins TRBV12-3 or TRBV12-4 and TRBJ1-2; 7 bases are shared with TRBD1. The CDR3 is made up of 13 amino acids. The V gene end was trimmed by 6 bases and the J gene end by 4 bases; junction bases not matched to a gene: 5. The CDR3, as DNA: TGTGCCAGCAGGGTGGGACAGCTCTATGGCTACACCTTC. Residues: CASRVGQLYGYTF.

The J gene is TRBJ1-1, the V gene TRBV7-2; TRBD1 is a possible D gene (5 bases). The V gene lost 2 bases and the J gene lost 12 bases, with 16 bases spanning the gap. Germline V CDR1 and CDR2: SGHTA, FQGNSA. The CDR3 has 13 amino acids. The CDR3 sequence: CASSLSGGEMTFF. CDR3 nucleotides: TGTGCCAGCAGCTTATCGGGAGGGGAAATGACTTTCTTT.

The chain is built from TRBV28 and TRBJ1-4; 7 bases fit TRBD1. Trimming cost V 7 bases and J 6 bases; bases outside gene matches: 5. CDR3 length: 13 residues. Germline V CDR1 and CDR2: MDHEN, SYDVKM. The CDR3 loop is CASMTGLDEKLFF. The CDR3 coding sequence is TGTGCCAGCATGACAGGGCTGGATGAAAAACTGTTTTTT.

The chain links TRBV12-3 or TRBV12-4 to TRBJ1-1, with no clear D. The CDR3 is 13 residues long. V lost 4 bases, J lost 1 base, and 7 bases lay in between. The CDR3 DNA reads TGTGCCAGCAGTTGGGCAGCGAACACTGAAGCTTTCTTT. Translating gives CASSWAANTEAFF.

The chain carries TRBV6-1 and TRBJ1-3; D not resolved. Trimming removed 2 bases from V and 7 bases from J, with 6 bases in between. The CDR3 covers 12 residues. Germline V gives CDR1 MNHNS, CDR2 SASEGT. CDR3 DNA sequence: TGTGCCAGCAGTGAATTGAGGAACACCATATATTTT. Protein sequence: CASSELRNTIYF.

The rearrangement joins TRBV18 to TRBJ1-4; D is undetermined. The CDR3 runs to 14 residues. With 3 bases removed from V and 1 base from J, the gap between germline ends came to 6 bases. Germline CDR1 is KGHSH and CDR2 is LQKENI. The CDR3 sequence is CASSPTVTNEKLFF. The CDR3 nucleotides are TGTGCCAGCTCACCCACAGTAACTAATGAAAAACTGTTTTTT.

This clone came up once. This sequence joins TRBV5-1 and TRBJ2-2; the match to TRBD2 covers 7 bases. V dropped 4 bases and J dropped 3; count of bases not matched to a gene: 0. This CDR3 has 13 amino acids. Germline CDR1 and CDR2: SGHRS and YFSETQ. CDR3 nucleotides: TGCGCCAGCAGCCGGGGGGACACCGGGGAGCTGTTTTTT. It yields the protein CASSRGDTGELFF.

This clone was found once. The V gene is TRBV7-9, the J gene TRBJ1-2; TRBD1 is a possible D gene (6 bases). Looked up from germline, CDR1 is SEHNR and CDR2 is FQNEAQ (reference sequence). CDR3 size: 15 residues. The V gene lost 6 bases and the J gene lost 3 bases, with 17 bases spanning the gap. CDR3 residues: CASSPQGSLHYGYTF. The CDR3 DNA reads TGTGCCAGCAGTCCACAGGGTTCCCTCCACTATGGCTACACCTTC.

The gene calls are TRBV15 and TRBJ2-2; 8 bases map to TRBD2. CDR1 is LNHNV, CDR2 YYDKDF, per germline (reference sequence). The CDR3 runs to 18 residues. V lost 0 bases and J lost 0; bases outside the gene matches: 6. The chain's CDR3 is CATSRDYQRGSNTGELFF. The CDR3 DNA reads as TGTGCCACCAGCAGAGATTACCAGCGGGGGTCGAACACCGGGGAGCTGTTTTTT.

CDR3 sequence: CSASIQGAHGYTF. In DNA form, the CDR3 reads TGCAGTGCTAGTATCCAGGGGGCGCATGGCTACACCTTC. This chain connects TRBV20-1 to TRBJ1-2; 8 bases match TRBD1. In germline, CDR1 is DFQATT, CDR2 SNEGSKA (reference sequence). Trimming took 3 bases from V and 6 from J; bases not matched to a gene: 6. The CDR3 has 13 amino acids.

Regarding this clone: The sample has other DNA sequences that encode this CDR3 too. This chain joins TRBV18 and TRBJ2-5; no firm D call. Germline CDR1 reads KGHSH; CDR2 reads LQKENI. V was trimmed by 2 bases and J by 5 bases, leaving 6 bases between them. CDR3 size: 12 residues. CDR3 in amino acids: CASSPGRETQYF. CDR3 DNA sequence: TGTGCCAGCTCACCAGGTCGGGAGACCCAGTACTTC.

A single count supports this clone. The chain joins TRBV7-2 to TRBJ2-5, with D unresolved. The V end lost 4 bases, the J end lost 4 bases, and 10 bases lay between the germline ends. This CDR3 spans 13 amino acids. CDR1 SGHTA and CDR2 FQGNSA come from the germline V gene. CDR3 nucleotides: TGTGCCAGCAGCTCACTTCCTGGAGAGACCCAGTACTTC. It encodes CASSSLPGETQYF. The full variable domain, its missing parts supplied by reference TRBV7-2 and TRBJ2-5, is GAGVSQSPSNKVTEKGKDVELRCDPISGHTALYWYRQSLGQGLEFLIYFQGNSAPDKSGLPSDRFSAERTGGSVSTLTIQRTQQEDSAVYLCASSSLPGETQYFGPGTRLLVL.

The chain joins TRBV30 to TRBJ1-4, with 9 bases fitting TRBD1. Germline V gives CDR1 GTSNPN, CDR2 SVGIG (reference sequence). The V gene end was trimmed by 2 bases and the J gene end by 9 bases; junction bases not matched to a gene: 7. The CDR3 is 14 residues long. The CDR3 is CAWSLGTGRQKLFF. The CDR3, as DNA: TGTGCCTGGAGTTTGGGGACAGGGAGACAAAAACTGTTTTTT.

The chain combines TRBV9 with TRBJ2-6, with 9 nucleotides matching TRBD1. In germline, CDR1 is SGDLS, CDR2 YYNGEE. The V and J ends lost 3 bases and 1 base, in that order; junction bases with no gene match: 5. The CDR3 runs to 17 residues. CDR3 amino acids: CASSATGGGSGANVLTF. In nucleotides, the CDR3 is TGTGCCAGCAGCGCCACAGGGGGCGGATCTGGGGCCAACGTCCTGACTTTC.

This sequence joins TRBV25-1 and TRBJ2-1; 10 bases map to TRBD2. Germline loops: CDR1 MGHDK, CDR2 SYGVNS. CDR3 length equals 14 residues. The DNA for the CDR3 is TGTGCTACCACTGGGGGGCTAGCGGGGGTGGAGCAGTTCTTC. Its protein is CATTGGLAGVEQFF.

This clone was seen only once. V gene TRBV3-1 (or the pseudogene TRBV3-2) combines with J gene TRBJ1-2; the D gene is possibly TRBD1 (6 bases). V was clipped by 1 base and J by 6 bases, with 15 bases between them. This CDR3 region has 15 residues. The germline CDR1 and CDR2 sequences are LGHDT and YNNKEL (reference sequence). The CDR3 region is CASSQGVGGQDGYTF. CDR3 in DNA: TGTGCCAGCAGCCAAGGAGTCGGGGGGCAGGATGGCTACACCTTC.

The V call is TRBV5-6, the J call TRBJ1-2; the D gene is possibly TRBD1 (5 bases). The CDR3 extends over 13 amino acids. Germline values: CDR1 SGHDT, CDR2 YYEEEE. Trimming removed 6 bases at V and 4 bases at J, with 13 bases between. DNA of the CDR3: TGTGCCAGCAAGAGACAGTCCATCTATGGCTACACCTTC. Translating it yields CASKRQSIYGYTF.

Here the CDR3 reads CASSLSGGPSNQPQHF. For the CDR3, the DNA is TGTGCCAGCAGCTTATCCGGGGGACCCAGCAATCAGCCCCAGCATTTT. The gene calls are TRBV7-2 and TRBJ1-5; TRBD1 might be the D (5 bases). Germline CDR1 reads SGHTA; CDR2 reads FQGNSA. The CDR3 has 16 amino acids. V lost 2 bases and J lost 1, with 12 bases in between.

J is TRBJ2-5 and V is TRBV11-3; 12 bases fit TRBD1. J gave up 5 bases and V 5 bases, and 9 bases lay outside the gene matches. The germline V gene encodes CDR1 SGHNT and CDR2 YENEEA. This CDR3 has 16 residues. The CDR3 is CASSNPGTGGVETQYF. The DNA of the CDR3 is TGTGCCAGCAGCAACCCGGGGACAGGGGGCGTCGAGACCCAGTACTTC.

CDR3 loop: CASSWGQGYYGYTF. The CDR3 DNA reads TGTGCCAGCAGTTGGGGACAGGGCTATTATGGCTACACCTTC. The gene calls are TRBV28 and TRBJ1-2; 9 bases match TRBD1. V lost 4 bases to trimming and J lost 5 bases; unmatched junction nucleotides: 5. CDR1 and CDR2 from the germline V gene are MDHEN and SYDVKM. This CDR3 region has 14 residues.

The genes are TRBV5-1 and TRBJ1-1, with 9 bases matching TRBD1. The CDR3 runs 14 residues. Germline CDR1 is SGHRS and CDR2 is YFSETQ. V dropped 4 bases and J dropped 6; count of bases not matched to a gene: 7. The CDR3 sequence is CASSRDREGSEAFF. CDR3 nucleotides: TGCGCCAGCAGCAGGGACAGGGAAGGGTCTGAAGCTTTCTTT.

The chain joins TRBV2 to TRBJ2-2, with D unclear. CDR1 and CDR2 (germline): SNHLY, FYNNEI. The V end lost 6 bases, the J end lost 9 bases, and 14 bases lay between the germline ends. The CDR3 runs 13 residues. CDR3 coding DNA: TGTGCCAGCAGGGATACGGGTAGGCGGGAGCTGTTTTTT. This encodes CASRDTGRRELFF. Combining the CDR3 with reference TRBV2 and TRBJ2-2 gives the whole variable domain EPEVTQTPSHQVTQMGQEVILRCVPISNHLYFYWYRQILGQKVEFLVSFYNNEISEKSEIFDDQFSVERPDGSNFTLKIRSTKLEDSAMYFCASRDTGRRELFFGEGSRLTVL.

This chain uses TRBV2 with TRBJ1-2; TRBD1 aligns across 7 bases. The CDR3 contains 14 residues. Trimming removed 3 bases from V and 4 bases from J; junction bases left unmatched: 5. Germline CDR1 reads SNHLY; CDR2 reads FYNNEI. Here the CDR3 DNA reads TGTGCCAGCAGTGAGGAGGAGGGGGCCTATGGCTACACCTTC. The encoded protein is CASSEEEGAYGYTF.